The clone carrying this TCR beta chain was recorded only once. Its ends do not fully match the called genes, so a read error is possible. The CDR3 is made up of 15 amino acids. CDR1 SSHAT and CDR2 FNYEAQ come from the germline V gene (reference sequence). The source of the sample is a study of blood T cell repertoires in COVID-19. Study at large: Donors in the United States, Italy and Spain gave samples during acute or convalescent COVID-19. PBMCs, B-cell-depleted T cells, or T cells were the source of the cDNA or gDNA that made up the material.

Per the original methods: Amplification from reference gene primers served as the basis for estimated nucleated cell counts. Using immunoSEQ multiplex PCR, the repertoire was profiled, and TCRdb retains in-frame clones only, with some absent. That table gives V, J and clone size, and the DNA gave D and trimming. Among about 160,000 clones listed, approximately 88% were seen once. The rearrangement links TRBV7-7 to TRBJ2-5, with TRBD1 as a possible D gene (6 bases). This TCR came from a man in his sixties with acute or convalescent COVID-19. The sequencing input was peripheral blood. The CDR3 sequence: CASSLGDTTGETQYF. CDR3 nucleotide sequence: TGTGCTAGCAGCTTAGGGGACACCACCGGAGAGACCCAGTACTTC. The full variable domain, completed using reference TRBV7-7 and TRBJ2-5, is GAGVSQSPRYKVTKRGQDVTLRCDPISSHATLYWYQQALGQGPEFLTYFNYEAQPDKSGLPSDRFSAERPEGSISTLTIQRTEQRDSAMYRCASSLGDTTGETQYFGPGTRLLVL.